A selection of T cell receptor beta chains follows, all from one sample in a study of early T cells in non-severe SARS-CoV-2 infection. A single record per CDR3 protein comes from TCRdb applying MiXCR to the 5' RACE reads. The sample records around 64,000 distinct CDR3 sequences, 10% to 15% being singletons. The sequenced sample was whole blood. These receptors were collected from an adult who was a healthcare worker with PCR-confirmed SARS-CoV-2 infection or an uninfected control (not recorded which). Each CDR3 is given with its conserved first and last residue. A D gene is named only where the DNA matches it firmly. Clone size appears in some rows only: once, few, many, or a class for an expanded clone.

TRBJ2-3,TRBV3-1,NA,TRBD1,CASSYRGTDTQYF,TGTGCCAGCAGTTACAGGGGGACAGATACGCAGTATTTT
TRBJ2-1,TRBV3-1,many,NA,CASSQFFNEQFF,TGTGCCAGCAGCCAATTCTTCAATGAGCAGTTCTTC
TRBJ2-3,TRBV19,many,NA,CASSTQEISTDTQYF,TGTGCCAGTAGTACCCAAGAGATATCTACTGATACGCAGTATTTT
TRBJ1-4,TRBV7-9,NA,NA,CASSFAIGPNEKLFF,TGTGCCAGCAGCTTCGCCATAGGGCCTAATGAAAAACTGTTTTTT
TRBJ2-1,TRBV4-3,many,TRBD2,CASSPDAPGLAGYNEQFF,TGCGCCAGCAGCCCAGATGCCCCCGGACTAGCGGGGTACAATGAGCAGTTCTTC
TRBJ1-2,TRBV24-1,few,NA,CATSAGHPSRYGYTF,TGTGCCACCAGTGCGGGACACCCATCAAGGTATGGCTACACCTTC
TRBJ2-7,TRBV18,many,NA,CASSPISQGQEEQYF,TGTGCCAGCTCACCAATATCACAGGGTCAGGAGGAGCAGTACTTC
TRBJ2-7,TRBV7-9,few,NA,CASSFAGSREQYF,TGTGCCAGCAGCTTTGCGGGTTCTCGCGAGCAGTACTTC
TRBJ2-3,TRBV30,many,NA,CAWNGGPGKRTSTDTQYF,TGTGCCTGGAACGGGGGGCCCGGAAAACGGACTAGCACAGATACGCAGTATTTT
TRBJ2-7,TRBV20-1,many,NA,CSAASLGSRYEQYF,TGCAGTGCTGCCTCTCTGGGCAGCCGATACGAGCAGTACTTC
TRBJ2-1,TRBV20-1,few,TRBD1,CSAREGTGINEQFF,TGCAGTGCTAGAGAGGGGACAGGGATAAATGAGCAGTTCTTC
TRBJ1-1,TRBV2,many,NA,CASRVTEAFF,TGTGCCAGTAGGGTCACTGAAGCTTTCTTT
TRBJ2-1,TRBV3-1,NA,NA,CASSPNADEQFF,TGTGCCAGCAGCCCAAACGCGGATGAGCAGTTCTTC
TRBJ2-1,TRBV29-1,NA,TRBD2,CSLTSGYNEQFF,TGCAGCTTGACTAGCGGGTACAATGAGCAGTTCTTC
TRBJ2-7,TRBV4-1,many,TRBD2,CASSLREGYEQYF,TGCGCCAGCAGCCTCAGGGAGGGCTACGAGCAGTACTTC
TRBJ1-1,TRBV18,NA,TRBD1,CASSPVQGRSGTEAFF,TGTGCCAGCTCACCAGTACAGGGGAGGAGTGGCACTGAAGCTTTCTTT
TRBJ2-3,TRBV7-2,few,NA,CASSLVRDTQYF,TGTGCCAGCAGCTTAGTGAGGGATACGCAGTATTTT
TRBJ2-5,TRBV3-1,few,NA,CASSSYRPFGGTQYF,TGTGCCAGCAGCTCCTACCGGCCCTTCGGGGGGACCCAGTACTTC
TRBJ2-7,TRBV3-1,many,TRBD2,CASIPDPRPGTTDREQYF,TGTGCCAGCATTCCTGATCCTCGCCCCGGGACTACCGACCGGGAGCAGTACTTC
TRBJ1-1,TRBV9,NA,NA,CASTSGTEAFF,TGTGCCAGCACCAGTGGGACTGAAGCTTTCTTT
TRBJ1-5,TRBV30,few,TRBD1,CAWSRGGDQPQHF,TGTGCCTGGAGTAGAGGGGGCGATCAGCCCCAGCATTTT
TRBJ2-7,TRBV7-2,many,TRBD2,CASSLGPGGTHEQYF,TGTGCCAGCAGCTTAGGGCCGGGAGGCACTCACGAGCAGTACTTC
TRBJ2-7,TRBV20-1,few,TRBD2,CSATSGSYEQYF,TGCAGTGCTACTAGCGGGAGCTACGAGCAGTACTTC
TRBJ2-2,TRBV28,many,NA,CASSSLTTGELFF,TGTGCCAGCAGTTCCCTGACGACCGGGGAGCTGTTTTTT
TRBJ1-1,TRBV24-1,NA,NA,CATSVREAFF,TGTGCCACCAGTGTGAGGGAAGCTTTCTTT
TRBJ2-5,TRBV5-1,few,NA,CASSLEGKETQYF,TGCGCCAGCAGCTTGGAGGGGAAAGAGACCCAGTACTTC
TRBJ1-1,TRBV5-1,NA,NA,CASSITGNTEAFF,TGCGCCAGCAGCATTACAGGGAACACTGAAGCTTTCTTT
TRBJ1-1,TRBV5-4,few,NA,CASSHSSRLTEAFF,TGTGCCAGCAGCCACTCATCTCGGCTCACTGAAGCTTTCTTT
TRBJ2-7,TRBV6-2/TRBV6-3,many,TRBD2,CASRTGGTVYEQYF,TGTGCCAGCAGAACGGGGGGGACCGTCTACGAGCAGTACTTC
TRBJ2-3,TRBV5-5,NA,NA,CASTADLKRDTQYF,TGTGCCAGCACCGCTGACCTGAAACGAGATACGCAGTATTTT
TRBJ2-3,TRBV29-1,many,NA,CSVEPRLTDTQYF,TGCAGCGTTGAGCCTAGACTAACCGATACGCAGTATTTT
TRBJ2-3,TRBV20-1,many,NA,CSARSRTDTQYF,TGCAGTGCTAGGTCTCGCACAGATACGCAGTATTTT
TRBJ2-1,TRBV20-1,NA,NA,CSATGTTMVNEQFF,TGCAGTGCAACCGGGACGACTATGGTAAATGAGCAGTTCTTC
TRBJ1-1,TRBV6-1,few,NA,CASHPTGNTEAFF,TGTGCCAGTCACCCGACAGGGAACACTGAAGCTTTCTTT
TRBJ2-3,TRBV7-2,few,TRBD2,CATRTYTSGRTDTQYF,TGTGCCACAAGGACTTACACTAGCGGGCGCACAGATACGCAGTATTTT
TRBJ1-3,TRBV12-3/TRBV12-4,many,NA,CASSLAGTENTIYF,TGTGCCAGCAGTTTGGCAGGGACTGAAAACACCATATATTTT
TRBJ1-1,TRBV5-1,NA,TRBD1,CASSLLFSGQGHWAEAFF,TGCGCCAGCAGCTTGTTATTTTCGGGACAGGGGCATTGGGCTGAAGCTTTCTTT
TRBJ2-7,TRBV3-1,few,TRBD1,CASSAGQGPGYEQYF,TGTGCCAGCAGCGCGGGACAGGGGCCTGGCTACGAGCAGTACTTC
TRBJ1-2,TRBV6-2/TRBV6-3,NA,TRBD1,CASRKPGQELYGYTF,TGTGCCAGCAGAAAACCGGGACAGGAGCTCTATGGCTACACCTTC
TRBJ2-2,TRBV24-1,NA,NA,CATSAPDGNFNTGELFF,TGTGCCACCAGTGCCCCCGACGGGAATTTTAACACCGGGGAGCTGTTTTTT
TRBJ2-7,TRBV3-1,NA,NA,CASSRNDEQYF,TGTGCCAGCAGCCGAAACGACGAGCAGTACTTC
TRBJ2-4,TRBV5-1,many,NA,CASSLGGDIQYF,TGCGCCAGCAGCTTGGGAGGTGATATTCAGTACTTC
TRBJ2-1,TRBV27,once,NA,CASSLSRGRNEQFF,TGTGCCAGCAGTTTATCCCGCGGGCGGAATGAGCAGTTCTTC
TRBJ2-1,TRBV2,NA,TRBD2,CASTSGGAGEQFF,TGTGCCAGTACTAGCGGGGGGGCCGGTGAGCAGTTCTTC
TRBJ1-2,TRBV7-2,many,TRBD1,CASSPDWDRGPGYTF,TGTGCCAGCAGCCCCGATTGGGACAGGGGGCCTGGCTACACCTTC
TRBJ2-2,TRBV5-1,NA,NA,CASGGAIGTGELFF,TGCGCCAGCGGGGGGGCAATCGGCACCGGGGAGCTGTTTTTT
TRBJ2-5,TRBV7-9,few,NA,CASSHQIQETQYF,TGTGCCAGCAGCCACCAGATCCAAGAGACCCAGTACTTC
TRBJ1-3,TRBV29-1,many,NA,CSVMRGSGNTIYF,TGCAGCGTGATGAGGGGTTCTGGAAACACCATATATTTT
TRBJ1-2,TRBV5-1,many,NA,CASSLAGTNYGYTF,TGCGCCAGCAGCTTGGCAGGGACTAACTATGGCTACACCTTC
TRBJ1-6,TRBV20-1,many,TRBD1,CSASRGAGGGSPLHF,TGCAGTGCTAGTAGGGGGGCAGGGGGCGGTTCACCCCTCCACTTT
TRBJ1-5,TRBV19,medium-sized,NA,CASSMDSNQPQHF,TGTGCCAGTAGTATGGATAGCAATCAGCCCCAGCATTTT
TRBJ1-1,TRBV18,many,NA,CASSPPVGSNTEAFF,TGTGCCAGCTCACCACCGGTGGGGTCGAACACTGAAGCTTTCTTT
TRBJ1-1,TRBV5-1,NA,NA,CASSSGSFNTEAFF,TGCGCCAGCAGCTCAGGATCTTTTAACACTGAAGCTTTCTTT
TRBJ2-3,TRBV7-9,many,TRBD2,CASSLLAGAPTQYF,TGTGCCAGCAGCCTGCTAGCGGGGGCCCCTACGCAGTATTTT
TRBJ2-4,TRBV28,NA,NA,CASRRPQGLAKNIQYF,TGTGCCAGCAGAAGGCCCCAGGGCCTAGCCAAAAACATTCAGTACTTC
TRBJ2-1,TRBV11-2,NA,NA,CASRAYGGGYNNEQFF,TGTGCCAGCAGGGCTTACGGCGGGGGCTATAACAATGAGCAGTTCTTC
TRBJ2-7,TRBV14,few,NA,CASSPYEGEQYF,TGTGCCAGCAGCCCGTACGAAGGCGAGCAGTACTTC